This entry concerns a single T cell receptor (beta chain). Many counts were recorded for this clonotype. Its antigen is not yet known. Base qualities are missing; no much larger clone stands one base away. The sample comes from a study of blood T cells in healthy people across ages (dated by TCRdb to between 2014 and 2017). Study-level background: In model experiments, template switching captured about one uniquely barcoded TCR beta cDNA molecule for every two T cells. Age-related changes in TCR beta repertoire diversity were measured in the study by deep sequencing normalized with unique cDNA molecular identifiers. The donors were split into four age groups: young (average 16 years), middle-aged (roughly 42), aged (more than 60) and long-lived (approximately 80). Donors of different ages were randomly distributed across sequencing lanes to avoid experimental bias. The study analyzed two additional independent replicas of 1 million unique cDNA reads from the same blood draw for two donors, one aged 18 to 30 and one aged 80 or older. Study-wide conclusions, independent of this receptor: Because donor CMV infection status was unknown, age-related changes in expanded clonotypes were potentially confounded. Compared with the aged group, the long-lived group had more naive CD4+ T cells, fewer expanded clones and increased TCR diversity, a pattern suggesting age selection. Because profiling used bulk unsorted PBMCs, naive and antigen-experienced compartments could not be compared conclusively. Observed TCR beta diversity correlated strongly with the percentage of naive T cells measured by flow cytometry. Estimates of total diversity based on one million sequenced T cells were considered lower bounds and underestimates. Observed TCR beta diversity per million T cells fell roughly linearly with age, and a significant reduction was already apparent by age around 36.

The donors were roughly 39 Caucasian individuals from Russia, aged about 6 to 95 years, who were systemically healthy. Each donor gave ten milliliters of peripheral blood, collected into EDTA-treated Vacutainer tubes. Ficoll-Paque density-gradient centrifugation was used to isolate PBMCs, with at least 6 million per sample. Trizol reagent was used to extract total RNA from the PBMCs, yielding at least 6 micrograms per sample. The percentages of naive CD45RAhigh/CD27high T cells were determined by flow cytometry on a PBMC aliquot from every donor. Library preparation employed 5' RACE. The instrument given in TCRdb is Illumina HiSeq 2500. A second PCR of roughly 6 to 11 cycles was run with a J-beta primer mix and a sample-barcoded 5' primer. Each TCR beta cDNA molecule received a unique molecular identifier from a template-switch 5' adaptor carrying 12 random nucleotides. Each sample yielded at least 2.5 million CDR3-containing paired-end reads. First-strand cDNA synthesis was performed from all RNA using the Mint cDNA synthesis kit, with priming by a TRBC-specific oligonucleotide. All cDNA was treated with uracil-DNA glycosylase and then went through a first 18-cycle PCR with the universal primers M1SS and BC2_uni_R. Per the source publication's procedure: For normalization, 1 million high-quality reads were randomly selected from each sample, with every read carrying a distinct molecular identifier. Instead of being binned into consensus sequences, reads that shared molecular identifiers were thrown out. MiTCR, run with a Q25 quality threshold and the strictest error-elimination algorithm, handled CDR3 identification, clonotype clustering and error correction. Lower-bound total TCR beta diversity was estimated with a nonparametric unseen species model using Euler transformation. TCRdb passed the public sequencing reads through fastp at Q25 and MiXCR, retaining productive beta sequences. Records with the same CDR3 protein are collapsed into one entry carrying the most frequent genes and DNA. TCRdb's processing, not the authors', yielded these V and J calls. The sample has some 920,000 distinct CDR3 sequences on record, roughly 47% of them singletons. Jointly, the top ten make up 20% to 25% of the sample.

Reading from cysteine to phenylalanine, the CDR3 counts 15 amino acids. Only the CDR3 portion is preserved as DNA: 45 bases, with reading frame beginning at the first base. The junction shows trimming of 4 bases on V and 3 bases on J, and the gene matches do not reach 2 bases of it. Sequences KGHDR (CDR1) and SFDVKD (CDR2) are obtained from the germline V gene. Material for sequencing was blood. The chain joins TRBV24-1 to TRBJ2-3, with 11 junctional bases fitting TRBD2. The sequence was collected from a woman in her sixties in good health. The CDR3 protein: CATSEWTSGTDTQYF. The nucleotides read TGTGCCACCAGTGAGTGGACTAGCGGGACAGATACGCAGTATTTT.